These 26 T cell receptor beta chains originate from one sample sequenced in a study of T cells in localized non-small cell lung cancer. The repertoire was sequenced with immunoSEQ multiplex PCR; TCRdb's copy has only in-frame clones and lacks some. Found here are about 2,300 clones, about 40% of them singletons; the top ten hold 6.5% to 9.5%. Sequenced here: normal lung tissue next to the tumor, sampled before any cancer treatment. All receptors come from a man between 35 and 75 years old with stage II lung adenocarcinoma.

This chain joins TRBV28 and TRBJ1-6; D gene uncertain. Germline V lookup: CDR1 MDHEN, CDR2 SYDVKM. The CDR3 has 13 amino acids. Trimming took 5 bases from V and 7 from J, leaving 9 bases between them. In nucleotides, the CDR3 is TGTGCCAGCAGTCCCCAAACCAATTCACCCCTCCACTTT. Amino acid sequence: CASSPQTNSPLHF.

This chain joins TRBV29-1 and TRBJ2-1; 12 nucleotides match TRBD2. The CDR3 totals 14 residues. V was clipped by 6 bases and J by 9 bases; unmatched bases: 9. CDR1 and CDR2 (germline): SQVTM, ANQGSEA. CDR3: CSVATSGRIGEQFF. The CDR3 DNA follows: TGCAGCGTGGCTACTAGCGGGAGGATCGGTGAGCAGTTCTTC.

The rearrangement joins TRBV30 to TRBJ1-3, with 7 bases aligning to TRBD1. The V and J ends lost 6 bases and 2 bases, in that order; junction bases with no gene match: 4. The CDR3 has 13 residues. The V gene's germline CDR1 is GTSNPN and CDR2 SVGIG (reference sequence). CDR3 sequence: CACDRETGNTIYF. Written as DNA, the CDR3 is TGTGCCTGTGACAGGGAGACTGGAAACACCATATATTTT.

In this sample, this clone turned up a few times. CDR3 nucleotide sequence: TGTGCCAGCAGTTTTATAGGGGAAGGGTATGGCTACACCTTC. It is translated as CASSFIGEGYGYTF. The rearrangement joins TRBV28 to TRBJ1-2, with a weak D call TRBD1 (5 bases). The CDR3 totals 14 residues. In germline, CDR1 is MDHEN, CDR2 SYDVKM. V was cut by 3 bases and J by 5 bases, with 13 bases left in between.

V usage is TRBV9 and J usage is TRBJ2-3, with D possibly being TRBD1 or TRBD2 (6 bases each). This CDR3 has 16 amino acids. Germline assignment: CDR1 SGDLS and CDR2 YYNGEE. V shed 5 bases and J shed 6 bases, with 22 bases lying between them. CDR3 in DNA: TGTGCCAGCAGTGCCGCCGGGGGCCAATCGTCGGATACGCAGTATTTT. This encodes CASSAAGGQSSDTQYF.

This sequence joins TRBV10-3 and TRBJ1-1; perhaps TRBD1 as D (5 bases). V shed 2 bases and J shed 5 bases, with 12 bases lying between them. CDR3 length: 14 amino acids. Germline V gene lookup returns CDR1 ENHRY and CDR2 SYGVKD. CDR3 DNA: TGTGCCATCAGTGAGCTTTCCGGGGGGACTGAAGCTTTCTTT. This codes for CAISELSGGTEAFF.

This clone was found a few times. CDR3 in DNA: TGTGCCAGCAGCCTTAGGGGCCGGGGGGGCGAGCAGTACTTC. Translation gives CASSLRGRGGEQYF. The chain couples TRBV14 to TRBJ2-7; 8 bases agree with TRBD2. The V gene's germline CDR1 is SGHDN and CDR2 FVKESK. V shed 4 bases, J shed 6 bases, and the junction held 8 bases outside the gene matches. The CDR3 spans 14 residues.

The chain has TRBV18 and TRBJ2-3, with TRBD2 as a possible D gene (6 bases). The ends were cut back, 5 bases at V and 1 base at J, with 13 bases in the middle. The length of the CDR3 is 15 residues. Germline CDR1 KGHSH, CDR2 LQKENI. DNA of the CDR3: TGTGCCAGCTCATCCCAGCGGGCAGGCACAGATACGCAGTATTTT. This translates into CASSSQRAGTDTQYF.

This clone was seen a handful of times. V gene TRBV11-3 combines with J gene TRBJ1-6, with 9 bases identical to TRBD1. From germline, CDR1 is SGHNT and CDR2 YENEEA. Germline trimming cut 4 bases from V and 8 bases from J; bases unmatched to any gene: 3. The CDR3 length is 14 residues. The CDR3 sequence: CASSSDRGDSPLHF. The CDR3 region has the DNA TGTGCCAGCAGCTCAGACAGGGGGGATTCACCCCTCCACTTT. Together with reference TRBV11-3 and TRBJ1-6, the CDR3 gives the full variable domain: EAGVVQSPRYKIIEKKQPVAFWCNPISGHNTLYWYLQNLGQGPELLIRYENEEAVDDSQLPKDRFSAERLKGVDSTLKIQPAELGDSAVYLCASSSDRGDSPLHFGNGTRLTVT.

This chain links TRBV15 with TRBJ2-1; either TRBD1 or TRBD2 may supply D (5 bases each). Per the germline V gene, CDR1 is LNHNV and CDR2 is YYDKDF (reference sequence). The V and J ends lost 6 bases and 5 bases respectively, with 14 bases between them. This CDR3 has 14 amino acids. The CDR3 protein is CATSQAGGNNEQFF. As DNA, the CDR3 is TGTGCCACCAGTCAAGCTGGGGGTAACAATGAGCAGTTCTTC. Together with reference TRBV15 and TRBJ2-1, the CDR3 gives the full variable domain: DAMVIQNPRYQVTQFGKPVTLSCSQTLNHNVMYWYQQKSSQAPKLLFHYYDKDFNNEADTPDNFQSRRPNTSFCFLDIRSPGLGDTAMYLCATSQAGGNNEQFFGPGTRLTVL.

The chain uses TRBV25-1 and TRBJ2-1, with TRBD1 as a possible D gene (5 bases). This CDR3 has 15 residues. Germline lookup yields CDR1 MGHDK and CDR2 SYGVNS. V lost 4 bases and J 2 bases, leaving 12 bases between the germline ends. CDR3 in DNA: TGTGCCAGCAGTGCCAGACAGAGTGCCTACAATGAGCAGTTCTTC. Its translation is CASSARQSAYNEQFF.

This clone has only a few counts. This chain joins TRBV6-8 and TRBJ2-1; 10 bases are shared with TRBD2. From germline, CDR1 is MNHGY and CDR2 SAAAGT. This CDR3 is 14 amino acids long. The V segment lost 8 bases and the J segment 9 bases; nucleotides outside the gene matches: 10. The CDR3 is CASVGAGGPSEQFF. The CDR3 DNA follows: TGTGCCAGCGTGGGAGCGGGAGGGCCAAGTGAGCAGTTCTTC.

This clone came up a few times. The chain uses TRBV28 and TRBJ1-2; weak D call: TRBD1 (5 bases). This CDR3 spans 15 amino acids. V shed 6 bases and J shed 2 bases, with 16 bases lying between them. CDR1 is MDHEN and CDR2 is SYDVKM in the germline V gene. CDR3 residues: CASSLGGAENYGYTF. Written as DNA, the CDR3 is TGTGCCAGCAGCTTAGGTGGGGCCGAGAACTATGGCTACACCTTC.

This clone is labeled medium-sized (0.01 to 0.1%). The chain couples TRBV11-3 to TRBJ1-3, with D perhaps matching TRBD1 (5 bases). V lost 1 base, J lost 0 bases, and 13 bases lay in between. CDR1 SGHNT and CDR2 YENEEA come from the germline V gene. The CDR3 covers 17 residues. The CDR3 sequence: CASSLVGTESSGNTIYF. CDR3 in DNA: TGTGCCAGCAGCTTAGTAGGGACGGAGAGCTCTGGAAACACCATATATTTT. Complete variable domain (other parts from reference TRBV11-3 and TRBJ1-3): EAGVVQSPRYKIIEKKQPVAFWCNPISGHNTLYWYLQNLGQGPELLIRYENEEAVDDSQLPKDRFSAERLKGVDSTLKIQPAELGDSAVYLCASSLVGTESSGNTIYFGEGSWLTVV.

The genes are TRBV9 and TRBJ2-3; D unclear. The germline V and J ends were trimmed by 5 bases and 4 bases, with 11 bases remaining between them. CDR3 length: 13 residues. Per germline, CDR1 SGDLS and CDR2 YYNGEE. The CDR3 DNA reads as TGTGCCAGCAGTGACGCAGTTGCAGATACGCAGTATTTT. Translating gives CASSDAVADTQYF. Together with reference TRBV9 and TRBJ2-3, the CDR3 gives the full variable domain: DSGVTQTPKHLITATGQRVTLRCSPRSGDLSVYWYQQSLDQGLQFLIQYYNGEERAKGNILERFSAQQFPDLHSELNLSSLELGDSALYFCASSDAVADTQYFGPGTRLTVL.

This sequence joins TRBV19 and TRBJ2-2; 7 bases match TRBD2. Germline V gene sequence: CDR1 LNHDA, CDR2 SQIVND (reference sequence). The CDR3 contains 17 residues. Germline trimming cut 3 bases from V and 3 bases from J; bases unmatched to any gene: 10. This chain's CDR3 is CASSIIPGGGDTGELFF. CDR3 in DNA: TGTGCCAGTAGTATTATCCCCGGGGGAGGGGACACCGGGGAGCTGTTTTTT.

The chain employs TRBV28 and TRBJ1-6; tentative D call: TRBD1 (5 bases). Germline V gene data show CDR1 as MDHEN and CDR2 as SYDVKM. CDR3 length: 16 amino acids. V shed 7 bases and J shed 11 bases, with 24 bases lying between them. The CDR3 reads CASNFHYGGRGAPLHF. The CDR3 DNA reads TGTGCCAGCAATTTCCACTATGGGGGTAGAGGGGCACCCCTCCACTTT.

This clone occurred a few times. The CDR3 spells CSAPGTSGTQYF. In DNA form, the CDR3 reads TGCAGCGCCCCTGGGACCTCGGGGACCCAGTACTTC. J is TRBJ2-5 and V is TRBV29-1; D possibly matches TRBD1 or TRBD2 (5 bases each). CDR3 size: 12 residues. V was clipped by 7 bases and J by 7 bases, with 16 bases between them. From germline, CDR1 is SQVTM and CDR2 ANQGSEA.

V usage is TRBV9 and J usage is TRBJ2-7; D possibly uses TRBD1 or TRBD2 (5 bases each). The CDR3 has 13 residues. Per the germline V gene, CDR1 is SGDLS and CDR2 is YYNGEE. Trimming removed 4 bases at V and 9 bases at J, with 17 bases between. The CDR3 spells CASSPTGAFGQYF. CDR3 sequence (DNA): TGTGCCAGCAGCCCAACCGGGGCCTTTGGGCAGTACTTC.

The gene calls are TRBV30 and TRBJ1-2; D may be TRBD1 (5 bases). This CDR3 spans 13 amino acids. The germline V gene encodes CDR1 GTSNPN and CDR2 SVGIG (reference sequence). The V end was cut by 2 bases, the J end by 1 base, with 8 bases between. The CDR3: CAWSPTDNYGYTF. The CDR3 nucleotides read TGTGCCTGGAGTCCGACAGATAACTATGGCTACACCTTC. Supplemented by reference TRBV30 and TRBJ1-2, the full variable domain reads SQTIHQWPATLVQPVGSPLSLECTVEGTSNPNLYWYRQAAGRGLQLLFYSVGIGQISSEVPQNLSASRPQDRQFILSSKKLLLSDSGFYLCAWSPTDNYGYTFGSGTRLTVV.

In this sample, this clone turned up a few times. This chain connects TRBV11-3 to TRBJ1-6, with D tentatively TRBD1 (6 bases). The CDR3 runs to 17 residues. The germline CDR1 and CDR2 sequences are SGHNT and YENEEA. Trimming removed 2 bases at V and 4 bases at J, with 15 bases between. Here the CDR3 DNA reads TGTGCCAGCAGCTTAACAACAGGGAGAAGGTATAATTCACCCCTCCACTTT. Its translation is CASSLTTGRRYNSPLHF.

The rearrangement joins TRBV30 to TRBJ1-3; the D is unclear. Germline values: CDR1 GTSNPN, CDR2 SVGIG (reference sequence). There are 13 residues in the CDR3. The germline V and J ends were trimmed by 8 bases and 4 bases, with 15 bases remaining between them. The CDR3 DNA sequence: TGTGCCCGAAGGGAACATCCGGGAAACACCATATATTTT. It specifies CARREHPGNTIYF.

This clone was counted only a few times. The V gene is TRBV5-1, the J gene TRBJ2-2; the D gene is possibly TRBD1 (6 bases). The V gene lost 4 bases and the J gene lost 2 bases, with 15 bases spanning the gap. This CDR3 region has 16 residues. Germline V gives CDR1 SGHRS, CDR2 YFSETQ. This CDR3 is CASSQPGGQNTGELFF. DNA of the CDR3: TGCGCCAGCAGCCAACCTGGGGGCCAAAACACCGGGGAGCTGTTTTTT. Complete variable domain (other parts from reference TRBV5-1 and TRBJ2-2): KAGVTQTPRYLIKTRGQQVTLSCSPISGHRSVSWYQQTPGQGLQFLFEYFSETQRNKGNFPGRFSGRQFSNSRSEMNVSTLELGDSALYLCASSQPGGQNTGELFFGEGSRLTVL.

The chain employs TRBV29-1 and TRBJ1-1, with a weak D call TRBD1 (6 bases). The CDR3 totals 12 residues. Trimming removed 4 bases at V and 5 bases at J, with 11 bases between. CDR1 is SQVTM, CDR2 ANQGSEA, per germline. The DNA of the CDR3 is TGCAGCGTTGTGGGGGCGAGAACTGAAGCTTTCTTT. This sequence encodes CSVVGARTEAFF.

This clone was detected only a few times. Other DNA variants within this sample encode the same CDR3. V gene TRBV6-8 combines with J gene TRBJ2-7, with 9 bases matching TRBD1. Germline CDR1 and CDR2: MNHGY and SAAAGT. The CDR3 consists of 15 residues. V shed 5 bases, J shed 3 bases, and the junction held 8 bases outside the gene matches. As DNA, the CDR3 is TGTGCCAGCAGTGCCTCCGGGACAGGGAACTACGAGCAGTACTTC. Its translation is CASSASGTGNYEQYF.

CDR3 amino acids: CASKRDNEQFF. DNA of the CDR3: TGTGCCAGTAAGAGGGACAATGAGCAGTTCTTC. V usage is TRBV19 and J usage is TRBJ2-1; a possible D gene is TRBD2 (5 bases). The CDR3 has 11 residues. With 7 bases removed from V and 5 bases from J, the gap between germline ends came to 6 bases. CDR1 LNHDA and CDR2 SQIVND come from the germline V gene (reference sequence).